The rows below give T cell receptor beta chains drawn from one sample of a study of CD8 T cells in ankylosing spondylitis. TCRdb redid the calling of the 5' RACE reads with MiXCR, one entry per CDR3 protein. The sample lists 500,000 to 550,000 distinct CDR3 sequences, 9.5% to 15% occurring once. The sequenced sample was blood, either unsorted or a sorted T cell fraction (not recorded which). These receptors all come from a male donor with ankylosing spondylitis. The conserved cysteine and the conserved F or W are not part of the CDR3 here. The D gene is left open where the match is weak.

cdr3_aa	v_call	j_call	d_call
ASSLGFPYNEQF	TRBV7-6	TRBJ2-1	-
ASSGHRMIDTQY	TRBV9	TRBJ2-3	-
ASSQKDRGNEKLF	TRBV5-1	TRBJ1-4	TRBD1
ASSVIAGVETDTQY	TRBV5-1	TRBJ2-3	TRBD2
ASGTGQGVFNEQF	TRBV12-5	TRBJ2-1	TRBD1
ASSPEREREQF	TRBV13	TRBJ2-1	TRBD2
ASSALGSYNEQF	TRBV7-2	TRBJ2-1	-
ASSYSGRATGELF	TRBV7-8	TRBJ2-2	TRBD2
ASSLGGPEETQY	TRBV7-2	TRBJ2-5	-
ASSGGLAIDEQF	TRBV5-1	TRBJ2-1	TRBD2
SAHLGAGREQY	TRBV29-1	TRBJ2-7	-
ASSEAPGTTQAQY	TRBV2	TRBJ2-4	-
ASSQEGGLAGGLDTQY	TRBV14	TRBJ2-3	TRBD2
ASSPSFARDGYIQY	TRBV7-2	TRBJ2-4	-
ASSPISIAGGTNEQF	TRBV5-1	TRBJ2-1	TRBD2
ASTLGRTVYEQY	TRBV12-3/TRBV12-4	TRBJ2-7	-
ASDTGAGAGEQF	TRBV6-1	TRBJ2-1	TRBD2
ASSYADRVYGYT	TRBV6-5	TRBJ1-2	TRBD1
ASSPPPGQGGYNEQF	TRBV5-4	TRBJ2-1	TRBD1
ASRSRVSPLH	TRBV2	TRBJ1-6	-
SAHGQEQETQY	TRBV20-1	TRBJ2-5	TRBD1
SAPLRLAGGITDTQY	TRBV20-1	TRBJ2-3	TRBD2
ASSAELAGVKQF	TRBV25-1	TRBJ2-1	TRBD2
ASSLGTGVPYNEQF	TRBV12-3/TRBV12-4	TRBJ2-1	-
ASKGLAGATGELF	TRBV19	TRBJ2-2	TRBD2
ASSSPGTGTDTQY	TRBV7-8	TRBJ2-3	-
ASSLWTGNGYNEQF	TRBV7-6	TRBJ2-1	TRBD1
SAKEMVFKPQNEQF	TRBV20-1	TRBJ2-1	-
ASSLVFGGNTQY	TRBV7-2	TRBJ2-3	-
ASSQGAAQSTGELF	TRBV12-3/TRBV12-4	TRBJ2-2	-
ASSLASGKGEQY	TRBV12-3/TRBV12-4	TRBJ2-7	TRBD2
ASSLVGGIETQY	TRBV12-3/TRBV12-4	TRBJ2-5	TRBD2
ASSSSNEQF	TRBV2	TRBJ2-1	-
ASSRREQETQY	TRBV7-7	TRBJ2-5	-
ASTSSASSYNEQF	TRBV11-2	TRBJ2-1	-
ASSPPGGLSGNTIY	TRBV3-1	TRBJ1-3	-
ASSLEWGQPQH	TRBV11-1	TRBJ1-5	-
ASSFGAGGDTQY	TRBV12-3/TRBV12-4	TRBJ2-3	TRBD2
AQRASYNEQF	TRBV29-1	TRBJ2-1	-
SARRGWQDTGELF	TRBV20-1	TRBJ2-2	-
SVEGLAGINTGELF	TRBV29-1	TRBJ2-2	TRBD2